This T cell receptor beta chain was observed in a study of T cell changes during pregnancy in multiple sclerosis. The CDR3 has 17 amino acids. CDR1 SGHDT and CDR2 YYEEEE come from the germline V gene. V was cut by 0 bases and J by 2 bases, with 18 bases left in between. This table comes from immunoSEQ multiplex PCR, and its TCRdb copy is limited to in-frame clones, with some not included. The sample contains around 110,000 clones, less than 95% of which appear only once. The chain combines TRBV5-6 with TRBJ2-7, with a weak D call TRBD2 (5 bases). The material sequenced was peripheral blood, taken in the third trimester of pregnancy. The clonotype comes from a female donor in good health, enrolled as a control in a pregnancy study. The CDR3 protein is CASSLGSGGIVAYEQYF. CDR3 nucleotides: TGTGCCAGCAGCTTGGGGAGCGGTGGTATTGTCGCCTACGAGCAGTACTTC.